These T cell receptor beta chains were read from a single sample in a study of identifying expanded T cells in peripheral blood. Profiling relied on immunoSEQ multiplex PCR, and the TCRdb table lists in-frame clones only, not all of them. The repertoire consists of 120,000 or so clones, with more than 75% occurring once and the leading ten covering more than 2.5%. What was sequenced was blood. These receptors were taken from a person aged 18-70 years in good health. The CDR3 runs from the conserved cysteine through the conserved F or W. A D gene is named only where the DNA matches it firmly. The size entry is marked missing in some rows and otherwise reads once, few, many or a size class.

>TRBD1|few|TRBV5-4|TRBJ1-2|13
CATSGQGPYGYTF
TGTGCCACCTCGGGACAGGGGCCCTATGGCTACACCTTC
>TRBD1|-|TRBV11-3|TRBJ2-7|15
CASSPPGQGQYEQYF
TGTGCCAGCAGCCCGCCGGGACAGGGGCAATACGAGCAGTACTTC
>TRBD1|-|TRBV11-1|TRBJ1-1|14
CASSLNSGTGEAFF
TGTGCCAGCAGCCTCAACAGCGGGACAGGGGAAGCTTTCTTT
>-|-|TRBV6-5|TRBJ1-5|15
CASRPSPAGHQPQHF
TGTGCCAGCAGACCCAGCCCCGCGGGGCATCAGCCCCAGCATTTT
>-|once|TRBV18|TRBJ1-5|18
CASSPGGPLSGAGQPQHF
TGTGCCAGCTCACCAGGGGGCCCACTTTCCGGCGCTGGTCAGCCCCAGCATTTT
>TRBD1|-|TRBV6-5|TRBJ1-6|16
CASSFRDRGLGSPLHF
TGTGCCAGCAGTTTCCGGGACAGGGGGCTCGGTTCACCCCTCCACTTT
>-|-|TRBV19|TRBJ1-2|14
CASSITPENYGYTF
TGTGCCAGTAGTATTACTCCAGAAAACTATGGCTACACCTTC
>-|few|TRBV5-6|TRBJ2-1|17
CASSLYVGGRSYNEQFF
TGTGCCAGCAGCTTGTATGTGGGGGGGCGTTCCTACAATGAGCAGTTCTTC
>-|-|TRBV10-1|TRBJ1-1|16
CASARSFWESHTEAFF
TGCGCCAGCGCAAGAAGTTTCTGGGAATCGCACACTGAAGCTTTCTTT
>TRBD1|-|TRBV27|TRBJ1-1|16
CASRKWTGPVEGEAFF
TGTGCCAGCAGGAAATGGACAGGCCCAGTAGAGGGTGAAGCTTTCTTT
>-|-|TRBV5-6|TRBJ2-4|16
CASSLGGSGAKNIQYF
TGTGCCAGCAGCTTGGGAGGGTCGGGGGCCAAAAACATTCAGTACTTC
>-|once|TRBV6-6|TRBJ1-1|14
CASTARGMNTEAFF
TGTGCCAGCACCGCCAGGGGAATGAACACTGAAGCTTTCTTT
>-|-|TRBV15|TRBJ2-5|15
CATSRDGLQEETQYF
TGTGCCACCAGCAGAGATGGATTGCAGGAAGAGACCCAGTACTTC
>-|-|TRBV10-3|TRBJ1-5|14
CAISRDARNQPQHF
TGTGCCATCAGTCGGGACGCCCGCAATCAGCCCCAGCATTTT
>TRBD1|-|TRBV2|TRBJ1-2|15
CASSDLQGLNYGYTF
TGTGCCAGCAGTGACTTACAGGGGCTTAACTATGGCTACACCTTC
>-|-|TRBV6-5|TRBJ1-1|13
CASSYMGFSEAFF
TGTGCCAGCAGTTACATGGGGTTCAGTGAAGCTTTCTTT
>TRBD2|-|TRBV5-1|TRBJ2-5|15
CASTSGPAGVETQYF
TGCGCCAGCACTAGCGGGCCGGCTGGGGTGGAGACCCAGTACTTC
>TRBD2|-|TRBV7-2|TRBJ2-1|17
CASSSSGGPSSYNEQFF
TGTGCCAGCAGCTCGAGCGGGGGCCCAAGCTCCTACAATGAGCAGTTCTTC
>TRBD1|-|TRBV25-1|TRBJ1-2|16
CASSEVVVGGQVGYTF
TGTGCCAGCAGTGAAGTAGTGGTGGGGGGACAGGTCGGCTACACCTTC
>TRBD2|-|TRBV11-2|TRBJ2-3|14
CASSLGGSTDTQYF
TGTGCCAGCAGCCTCGGGGGGTCCACAGATACGCAGTATTTT
>-|-|TRBV11-2|TRBJ1-1|15
CASSFALGGNTEAFF
TGTGCCAGCAGCTTTGCTTTGGGGGGGAACACTGAAGCTTTCTTT
>-|-|TRBV29-1|TRBJ1-4|15
CSAQRTAGTNEKLFF
TGCAGCGCACAACGGACCGCCGGAACTAATGAAAAACTGTTTTTT
>-|-|TRBV10-3|TRBJ2-2|16
CAILEYLGETTGELFF
TGTGCCATCCTCGAGTATTTGGGCGAAACCACCGGGGAGCTGTTTTTT
>-|-|TRBV7-9|TRBJ2-6|15
CASSQEGYGANVLTF
TGTGCCAGCAGCCAAGAGGGGTATGGGGCCAACGTCCTGACTTTC
>-|-|TRBV25-1|TRBJ1-3|13
CASSALSGNTIYF
TGTGCCAGCAGTGCCCTCTCAGGAAACACCATATATTTT
>-|-|TRBV7-9|TRBJ2-5|13
CASSPRVQETQYF
TGTGCCAGCAGCCCACGCGTTCAAGAGACCCAGTACTTC
>-|once|TRBV5-4|TRBJ2-5|17
CASSLAGGGGDKETQYF
TGTGCCAGCAGCTTGGCCGGTGGTGGGGGAGATAAAGAGACCCAGTACTTC
>-|-|TRBV7-2|TRBJ1-6|16
CASRTGQHAGDSPLHF
TGTGCCAGCAGAACTGGACAGCACGCCGGGGATTCACCCCTCCACTTT
>-|-|TRBV30|TRBJ2-3|15
CAWTLGGARQDTQYF
TGTGCCTGGACCCTGGGGGGGGCGCGTCAAGATACGCAGTATTTT
>-|-|TRBV6-5|TRBJ1-1|15
CASSYGQGLNTEAFF
TGTGCCAGCAGTTATGGGCAGGGCCTGAACACTGAAGCTTTCTTT
>-|-|TRBV6-6|TRBJ2-7|15
CASSYSVKQGREQYF
TGTGCCAGCAGTTACTCGGTAAAACAGGGTCGCGAGCAGTACTTC
>TRBD1|few|TRBV5-4|TRBJ2-3|14
CASRRGQGKDTQYF
TGTGCCAGCAGACGGGGACAGGGAAAAGATACGCAGTATTTT
>TRBD1|-|TRBV30|TRBJ1-2|11
CAATTGAGYTF
TGTGCCGCAACGACAGGGGCCGGCTACACCTTC
>-|-|TRBV5-8|TRBJ2-7|13
CASSLRAGSRRAF
TGTGCCAGCAGCTTAAGGGCAGGCAGCCGTAGGGCTTTC
>-|-|TRBV6-4|TRBJ2-2|14
CASSDSGPTGELFF
TGTGCCAGCAGTGACTCGGGCCCCACCGGGGAGCTGTTTTTT
>-|-|TRBV5-1|TRBJ1-1|16
CASSLLTVDSSTEAFF
TGCGCCAGCAGCTTGCTTACAGTGGATTCAAGCACTGAAGCTTTCTTT
>TRBD1|-|TRBV4-3|TRBJ1-6|20
CASSQRNRGHSSSYNSPLHF
TGCGCCAGCAGCCAAAGGAACAGGGGCCATTCCTCCTCCTATAATTCACCCCTCCACTTT